The 32 T cell receptor beta chains below all came from one sample that was sequenced in a study of radiotherapy plus CTLA-4 blockade in lung cancer. This table comes from immunoSEQ multiplex PCR, and its TCRdb copy is limited to in-frame clones, with some not included. This table has 50,000 to 65,000 clones, 77% appearing once. Sequencing was performed on peripheral blood, taken from a patient treated with radiotherapy plus ipilimumab. Receptors were obtained from a human donor with non-small cell lung cancer who had a partial response to radiotherapy plus ipilimumab.

The rearrangement uses TRBV5-1 and TRBJ2-5, with a tentative D call TRBD2 (6 bases). Germline lookup yields CDR1 SGHRS and CDR2 YFSETQ. The CDR3 is 13 amino acids. Trimming shortened V by 8 bases and J by 2 bases, and 13 bases separated the two germline ends. As DNA, the CDR3 is TGCGCCAGTGGAGGGTCACTTCAAGAGACCCAGTACTTC. This sequence encodes CASGGSLQETQYF.

The J gene is TRBJ2-1, the V gene TRBV5-1, with 12 bases identical to TRBD1. This CDR3 contains 17 residues. V was clipped by 0 bases and J by 4 bases; unmatched bases: 5. The V gene's germline CDR1 is SGHRS and CDR2 YFSETQ. The CDR3 DNA sequence: TGCGCCAGCAGCTTGGGCTGGGGACAGGGGGCTTACAATGAGCAGTTCTTC. Amino acid sequence: CASSLGWGQGAYNEQFF.

This chain connects TRBV29-1 to TRBJ2-7; 8 bases map to TRBD1. Germline CDR1 SQVTM, CDR2 ANQGSEA. This CDR3 region has 17 residues. V trimming: 2 bases; J trimming: 1 base; junction bases outside the gene matches: 13. This CDR3 reads CSVETAGQGGWSYEQYF. Here the CDR3 DNA reads TGCAGCGTTGAAACCGCCGGACAGGGTGGTTGGTCCTACGAGCAGTACTTC.

The rearrangement joins TRBV6-5 to TRBJ1-2, with D perhaps matching TRBD1 (6 bases). CDR1 and CDR2 (germline): MNHEY, SVGAGI. The CDR3 totals 14 residues. The V end lost 7 bases, the J end lost 8 bases, and 20 bases lay between the germline ends. CDR3 loop: CASIDPPGVGGYTF. Here the CDR3 DNA reads TGTGCCAGCATCGACCCTCCAGGGGTCGGAGGCTACACCTTC.

The CDR3 protein is CASRGLSNQPQHF. The CDR3 region has the DNA TGTGCCAGCAGGGGGCTCAGCAATCAGCCCCAGCATTTT. V is TRBV28 and J is TRBJ1-5, with TRBD1 as a possible D gene (5 bases). V was clipped by 6 bases and J by 1 base, with 7 bases between them. The CDR3 runs to 13 residues. The germline gives CDR1 MDHEN, CDR2 SYDVKM.

Only a few counts were recorded for this clone. CDR3 region: CASSSLDYSREQFF. In DNA, the CDR3 is TGTGCCAGCAGCTCCTTGGACTACTCTCGCGAGCAGTTCTTC. The chain has TRBV7-2 and TRBJ2-1, with D tentatively TRBD2 (6 bases). Trimming shortened V by 4 bases and J by 10 bases, and 17 bases separated the two germline ends. Per the germline V gene, CDR1 is SGHTA and CDR2 is FQGNSA. The CDR3 has 14 residues.

This clone was seen a few times. The chain recombines TRBV27 with TRBJ1-2; D unclear. V lost 3 bases and J 4 bases, leaving 15 bases between the germline ends. The germline CDR1 and CDR2 sequences are MNHEY and SMNVEV (reference sequence). The CDR3 extends over 15 amino acids. The CDR3 is CASSFGSGSTYGYTF. Here the CDR3 DNA reads TGTGCCAGCAGTTTTGGTTCAGGCTCGACCTATGGCTACACCTTC.

This clone is medium-sized in the sample. J is TRBJ1-1 and V is TRBV4-3, with a possible D match to TRBD1 (5 bases). Germline V gene data show CDR1 as LGHNA and CDR2 as YSLEER. V was shortened by 0 bases and J by 3 bases, with 14 bases between the two germline ends. CDR3 length: 16 amino acids. CDR3 coding DNA: TGCGCCAGCAGCCAAGACTGGGCAGGGACTTACACTGAAGCTTTCTTT. Its translation is CASSQDWAGTYTEAFF.

In its sample, this clone was seen once. This sequence joins TRBV27 and TRBJ1-1; D is unclear. Trimming shortened V by 2 bases and J by 6 bases, and 10 bases separated the two germline ends. CDR3 length: 13 residues. CDR1 MNHEY and CDR2 SMNVEV come from the germline V gene (reference sequence). In nucleotides, the CDR3 is TGTGCCAGCAGTTTAACCCGGTTGGCTGAAGCTTTCTTT. As protein: CASSLTRLAEAFF.

The V call is TRBV7-2, the J call TRBJ1-1; no definite D call. CDR1 and CDR2 from the germline V gene are SGHTA and FQGNSA. Trimming took 1 base from V and 8 from J, leaving 14 bases between them. This CDR3 is built from 14 residues. CDR3 loop: CASSLVGFAGEAFF. In DNA, the CDR3 is TGTGCCAGCAGCTTAGTTGGCTTCGCAGGCGAAGCTTTCTTT.

This clone was observed a single time. CDR3 region: CASSGRLSGANVLTF. For the CDR3, the DNA is TGTGCCAGCAGCGGGAGGCTCTCTGGGGCCAACGTCCTGACTTTC. The chain recombines TRBV11-2 with TRBJ2-6, with a tentative D call TRBD2 (6 bases). Trimming cost V 5 bases and J 0 bases, with 8 bases left between them. Germline-derived CDR1 and CDR2 are SGHAT and FQNNGV. This CDR3 is built from 15 residues.

The chain has TRBV9 and TRBJ2-5; maybe TRBD1 (6 bases). The J call may be faulty, since TRBJ2-7 better matches the DNA end. There are 14 residues in the CDR3. Germline values: CDR1 SGDLS, CDR2 YYNGEE. CDR3: CASSLGQTSYEQYF. Here the CDR3 DNA reads TGTGCCAGCAGCTTGGGACAAACTTCCTACGAGCAGTACTTC.

This clone was recorded a few times. Within the sample, other DNA sequences also encode this same CDR3. V and J are TRBV19 and TRBJ1-1, with D uncertain. Looked up from germline, CDR1 is LNHDA and CDR2 is SQIVND (reference sequence). There are 11 residues in the CDR3. Trimming pared 7 bases from V and 5 bases from J, leaving 8 bases between. The DNA for the CDR3 is TGTGCCAGTAATCGGGGTACTGAAGCTTTCTTT. Translation: CASNRGTEAFF.

This clone has only one observation. The V call is TRBV7-8, the J call TRBJ2-1; possibly TRBD1 for D (6 bases). Looked up from germline, CDR1 is SGHVS and CDR2 is FQNEAQ. Trimming removed 4 bases from V and 6 bases from J, with 16 bases in between. The CDR3 runs 15 residues. The CDR3 spells CASSSGTLSSNEQFF. The CDR3 bases are TGTGCCAGCAGCTCCGGGACACTTAGCTCCAATGAGCAGTTCTTC.

This chain connects TRBV2 to TRBJ2-3; 7 bases line up with TRBD2. Germline CDR1 reads SNHLY; CDR2 reads FYNNEI. The CDR3 is made up of 15 amino acids. V dropped 6 bases and J dropped 3; count of bases not matched to a gene: 9. The DNA for the CDR3 is TGTGCCAGCAGGGGAAGCGGGGTGACAACAGATACGCAGTATTTT. It translates to CASRGSGVTTDTQYF.

About this clone: The same CDR3 is also encoded by other DNA sequences in this sample. This chain uses TRBV5-1 with TRBJ2-1; 11 nucleotides line up with TRBD2. The CDR3 runs to 14 residues. Germline V lookup: CDR1 SGHRS, CDR2 YFSETQ. Trimming removed 5 bases from V and 4 bases from J; junction bases left unmatched: 2. Here the CDR3 DNA reads TGCGCCAGCAGAGTAGCGGGGGGGTACAATGAGCAGTTCTTC. Translation gives CASRVAGGYNEQFF.

V and J are TRBV19 and TRBJ2-4; D is ambiguous. The V gene's germline CDR1 is LNHDA and CDR2 SQIVND (reference sequence). V lost 5 bases to trimming and J lost 7 bases, with 9 bases between them. There are 12 residues in the CDR3. The DNA for the CDR3 is TGTGCCAGTAGTCCCTCTACGAACATTCAGTACTTC. It is translated as CASSPSTNIQYF.

V usage is TRBV7-9 and J usage is TRBJ2-1, with D unresolved. The CDR3 contains 13 residues. Germline CDR1 reads SEHNR; CDR2 reads FQNEAQ (reference sequence). V was shortened by 5 bases and J by 6 bases, with 11 bases between the two germline ends. The DNA of the CDR3 is TGTGCCAGCAGCCATCCCCTAGGCAATGAGCAGTTCTTC. This encodes CASSHPLGNEQFF.

V gene TRBV6-5 combines with J gene TRBJ2-7; D ambiguous. Germline lookup yields CDR1 MNHEY and CDR2 SVGAGI. The CDR3 has 15 residues. V was trimmed by 3 bases and J by 3 bases, leaving 15 bases between them. CDR3 sequence: CASSYNPTQNYEQYF. CDR3 DNA sequence: TGTGCCAGCAGTTATAACCCTACCCAAAACTACGAGCAGTACTTC.

The chain combines TRBV11-3 with TRBJ2-3; D is possibly TRBD1 (6 bases). Per the germline V gene, CDR1 is SGHNT and CDR2 is YENEEA. CDR3 length: 17 amino acids. The V gene lost 3 bases and the J gene lost 6 bases, with 22 bases spanning the gap. This CDR3 reads CASSFSTPGALGDTQYF. The CDR3 DNA reads as TGTGCCAGCAGCTTTTCGACCCCAGGGGCACTAGGGGATACGCAGTATTTT.

The CDR3 DNA is TGTGCCAGCAGCCTCGGGACAGGGGGTGGGGCACCCCTCCACTTT. Its translation: CASSLGTGGGAPLHF. V is TRBV14 and J is TRBJ1-6; 11 bases line up with TRBD1. The CDR3 is 15 amino acids. Looked up from germline, CDR1 is SGHDN and CDR2 is FVKESK. Trimming removed 4 bases from V and 11 bases from J; junction bases left unmatched: 7.

V usage is TRBV2 and J usage is TRBJ2-7; 11 bases match TRBD1. CDR1 and CDR2 (germline): SNHLY, FYNNEI. CDR3 size: 14 residues. Trimming at V came to 7 bases and at J to 5 bases, leaving 7 bases not matched to a gene. The CDR3 reads CASIPGDRGDEQYF. CDR3 coding DNA: TGTGCCAGCATCCCGGGGGACAGGGGGGACGAGCAGTACTTC.

The V and J genes are TRBV4-1 and TRBJ2-5; TRBD1 matches 9 bases. This CDR3 is 18 amino acids long. Trimming took 0 bases from V and 5 from J; bases not matched to a gene: 13. Germline CDR1 and CDR2: MGHRA and YSYEKL. The CDR3 reads CASSQDPLRDRVYETQYF. The CDR3 coding sequence is TGCGCCAGCAGCCAAGACCCCTTAAGGGACAGGGTGTACGAGACCCAGTACTTC.

The V call is TRBV5-5, the J call TRBJ1-1, with D maybe TRBD1 (6 bases). V lost 3 bases, J lost 1 base, and 7 bases lay in between. The CDR3 has 13 amino acids. In germline, CDR1 is SGHKS, CDR2 YYEKEE (reference sequence). In DNA, the CDR3 is TGTGCCAGCAGCTGGGGACAGAACACTGAAGCTTTCTTT. This encodes CASSWGQNTEAFF. The variable domain in full, with the rest retrieved from reference TRBV5-5 and TRBJ1-1, is DAGVTQSPTHLIKTRGQQVTLRCSPISGHKSVSWYQQVLGQGPQFIFQYYEKEERGRGNFPDRFSARQFPNYSSELNVNALLLGDSALYLCASSWGQNTEAFFGQGTRLTVV.

The genes are TRBV9 and TRBJ2-4; 12 bases align to TRBD1. This CDR3 comprises 19 residues. Per the germline V gene, CDR1 is SGDLS and CDR2 is YYNGEE. The V gene end was trimmed by 0 bases and the J gene end by 8 bases; junction bases not matched to a gene: 15. The CDR3 spells CASSVAPTPGQGASYIQYF. The CDR3 DNA sequence: TGTGCCAGCAGCGTAGCCCCAACCCCGGGACAGGGGGCGAGTTACATTCAGTACTTC. The full variable domain, its missing parts supplied by reference TRBV9 and TRBJ2-4, is DSGVTQTPKHLITATGQRVTLRCSPRSGDLSVYWYQQSLDQGLQFLIQYYNGEERAKGNILERFSAQQFPDLHSELNLSSLELGDSALYFCASSVAPTPGQGASYIQYFGAGTRLSVL.

V gene TRBV6-1 combines with J gene TRBJ2-1; TRBD1 aligns across 8 bases. Trimming took 1 base from V and 4 from J; bases not matched to a gene: 0. This CDR3 comprises 14 residues. Germline assignment: CDR1 MNHNS and CDR2 SASEGT. This CDR3 reads CASSEDRGYNEQFF. In DNA, the CDR3 is TGTGCCAGCAGTGAAGACAGGGGGTACAATGAGCAGTTCTTC.

The gene calls are TRBV5-4 and TRBJ1-4; no clear D gene. Trimming took 2 bases from V and 8 from J, leaving 10 bases between them. Germline lookup yields CDR1 SGHNT and CDR2 YYREEE (reference sequence). The CDR3 length is 13 residues. Here the CDR3 reads CASSFGPREKLFF. The CDR3 nucleotides are TGTGCCAGCAGCTTTGGGCCCCGCGAAAAACTGTTTTTT.

This chain uses TRBV30 with TRBJ2-3, with 10 positions matching TRBD1. With V trimmed by 3 bases and J by 6 bases, 12 bases remained unmatched. This CDR3 is built from 16 residues. In germline, CDR1 is GTSNPN, CDR2 SVGIG (reference sequence). The CDR3 region has the DNA TGTGCCTGGAGCGCGACAGGGGGCGCCCATACGGATACGCAGTATTTT. It is translated as CAWSATGGAHTDTQYF.

V usage is TRBV9 and J usage is TRBJ1-5; D may be TRBD1 (5 bases). Germline V CDR1 and CDR2: SGDLS, YYNGEE. The CDR3 runs 13 residues. Deletions cut 5 bases from V and 7 bases from J, with 13 bases between. CDR3 loop: CASSVEQEQPQHF. The CDR3 DNA reads TGTGCCAGCAGTGTTGAACAGGAGCAGCCCCAGCATTTT.

The V gene is TRBV2, the J gene TRBJ2-3; 10 nucleotides line up with TRBD1. This CDR3 is 14 amino acids long. V trimming: 6 bases; J trimming: 6 bases; junction bases outside the gene matches: 6. Germline CDR1 SNHLY, CDR2 FYNNEI. The CDR3 region has the DNA TGTGCCAGCAGCAGGGACAGGGGAAGCGATACGCAGTATTTT. This gives the protein CASSRDRGSDTQYF.

This chain joins TRBV5-1 and TRBJ2-1; TRBD1 matches at 10 bases. The ends lost 4 bases at V and 4 bases at J; junction bases unmatched: 8. The CDR3 has 16 residues. Germline V CDR1 and CDR2: SGHRS, YFSETQ. CDR3 amino acids: CASSTMPGQGYNEQFF. In DNA form, the CDR3 reads TGCGCCAGCAGCACGATGCCGGGACAGGGGTACAATGAGCAGTTCTTC. Combining the CDR3 with reference TRBV5-1 and TRBJ2-1 gives the whole variable domain KAGVTQTPRYLIKTRGQQVTLSCSPISGHRSVSWYQQTPGQGLQFLFEYFSETQRNKGNFPGRFSGRQFSNSRSEMNVSTLELGDSALYLCASSTMPGQGYNEQFFGPGTRLTVL.

The chain has TRBV5-6 and TRBJ2-2; TRBD2 agrees at 11 bases. The CDR3 is 17 residues long. J gave up 0 bases and V 3 bases, and 4 bases lay outside the gene matches. Germline V CDR1 and CDR2: SGHDT, YYEEEE. The CDR3 nucleotides are TGTGCCAGCAGCTGGTCTAGCGGGGGGCCGAACACCGGGGAGCTGTTTTTT. Translated, it gives CASSWSSGGPNTGELFF.